This passage covers 21 T cell receptor beta chains from one sample sequenced in a study of OX40 agonist ivuxolimab in advanced cancers. Only in-frame clones appear in the TCRdb table, and some are missing; sequencing was by immunoSEQ multiplex PCR. This sample has about 81,000 clones; around 93% occur once, and the top ten carry around 15%. Sequencing used CD4+ or CD8+ T cells sorted from blood, obtained in a trial of the OX40 agonist ivuxolimab. All receptors derive from an adult with an advanced solid tumor such as melanoma, head and neck, liver or kidney cancer.

This clone appeared a single time. The chain combines TRBV4-3 with TRBJ1-6, with D possibly being TRBD1 (6 bases). The CDR3 runs 19 residues. Germline values: CDR1 LGHNA, CDR2 YSLEER. The germline V and J ends were trimmed by 0 bases and 13 bases, with 28 bases remaining between them. CDR3 bases: TGCGCCAGCAGCCAAGAAGGTGGTTCAGGGGCCATTTTGAATGTCCCCCTCCACTTT. This translates into CASSQEGGSGAILNVPLHF.

This chain joins TRBV7-6 and TRBJ2-1; TRBD1 aligns across 10 bases. The J segment lost 2 bases and the V segment lost 5 bases, leaving 3 bases of the junction unmatched. CDR1 and CDR2 from the germline V gene are SGHVS and FNYEAQ. This CDR3 is built from 15 residues. The CDR3 reads CASSRGTGAYNEQFF. The CDR3 coding sequence is TGTGCCAGCAGCAGGGGGACAGGGGCCTACAATGAGCAGTTCTTC.

The chain employs TRBV10-1 and TRBJ1-1; no firm D call. V lost 0 bases to trimming and J lost 3 bases, with 8 bases between them. The germline CDR1 and CDR2 sequences are WNHNN and SYGVQD (reference sequence). The CDR3 is 14 residues long. The CDR3 DNA reads as TGCGCCAGCAGTGAGTCGGGCTGGGACACTGAAGCTTTCTTT. Its translation is CASSESGWDTEAFF.

This chain joins TRBV9 and TRBJ1-1; 10 positions agree with TRBD1. The CDR3 has 13 amino acids. The junction had 2 bases not matched to a gene; V was cut back by 3 bases and J by 6 bases. Germline lookup yields CDR1 SGDLS and CDR2 YYNGEE. As DNA, the CDR3 is TGTGCCAGCAGCGGACAGGGGGCGTCTGAAGCTTTCTTT. Encoded protein: CASSGQGASEAFF.

This clone has only a few counts. This chain links TRBV2 with TRBJ1-5, with D uncertain. Deletions cut 2 bases from V and 7 bases from J, with 9 bases between. The CDR3 has 13 residues. The V gene's germline CDR1 is SNHLY and CDR2 FYNNEI. This CDR3 is CASSEWTGQPQHF. CDR3 bases: TGTGCCAGCAGTGAATGGACCGGGCAGCCCCAGCATTTT.

This chain links TRBV7-9 with TRBJ2-3, with D perhaps being TRBD1 or TRBD2 (6 bases each). Germline values: CDR1 SEHNR, CDR2 FQNEAQ (reference sequence). There are 18 residues in the CDR3. Trimming left V 6 bases short and J 5 bases short, with 27 bases between. CDR3 nucleotides: TGTGCCAGCAGTCGGACAGAAAAACCCCCCAAGCGGGTAGATACGCAGTATTTT. The encoded protein is CASSRTEKPPKRVDTQYF.

This clone was found once. The chain employs TRBV6-5 and TRBJ1-1; weak D call: TRBD1 (6 bases). The CDR3 consists of 15 residues. Trimming left V 0 bases short and J 1 base short, with 9 bases between. The germline gives CDR1 MNHEY, CDR2 SVGAGI. The chain's CDR3 is CASSYSGTQNTEAFF. CDR3 sequence (DNA): TGTGCCAGCAGTTACTCCGGGACACAGAACACTGAAGCTTTCTTT.

Regarding this clone: A read error may produce the germline difference seen at one junction end. The genes are TRBV7-7 and TRBJ2-3, with 11 positions matching TRBD2. This CDR3 has 16 amino acids. CDR1 and CDR2 from the germline V gene are SSHAT and FNYEAQ (reference sequence). The CDR3 protein is CASSSALAGVGDTQYF. CDR3 in DNA: TGTGCTAGCAGCTCTGCACTAGCGGGAGTGGGAGATACGCAGTATTTT.

The chain recombines TRBV21-1 with TRBJ1-5. TRBV21-1 counts as a pseudogene. CDR3 length equals 20 residues. The CDR3 region has the DNA TGTGCCAGCAGCAAAGGGGAAATTAACAGGATTCTAGGAGCGGGACAGCCCCAGCATTTT. Its protein product is CASSKGEINRILGAGQPQHF.

The CDR3 sequence: CASSKGGNEQFF. DNA for the CDR3: TGTGCCAGCAGCAAAGGTGGCAATGAGCAGTTCTTC. The chain couples TRBV21-1 to TRBJ2-1. TRBV21-1 represents a pseudogene. The CDR3 consists of 12 residues.

This chain uses TRBV15 with TRBJ1-1; D remains unclear. From germline, CDR1 is LNHNV and CDR2 YYDKDF (reference sequence). The CDR3 totals 13 residues. V was trimmed by 9 bases and J by 4 bases, leaving 15 bases between them. CDR3 sequence reads: CATKGGVITEAFF. For the CDR3, the DNA is TGTGCCACGAAGGGTGGGGTGATCACTGAAGCTTTCTTT.

V and J are TRBV6-4 and TRBJ2-7; no reliable D call. Trimming stripped 4 bases from V and 0 bases from J, with 13 bases between. CDR1 and CDR2 from the germline V gene are MRHNA and SNTAGT. This CDR3 is 15 amino acids long. The CDR3 region has the DNA TGTGCCAGCAGTGCCCGGGCCTCAAGCTCCTACGAGCAGTACTTC. It codes for CASSARASSSYEQYF.

The chain employs TRBV12-5 and TRBJ1-3; 7 positions match TRBD1. Trimming at V came to 0 bases and at J to 7 bases, leaving 12 bases not matched to a gene. Germline V CDR1 and CDR2: LGHNT, FRNRAP. The CDR3 totals 17 residues. The CDR3 protein is CASGLVLRGGFPNTIYF. The CDR3 DNA reads TGTGCTAGTGGTTTGGTACTGCGAGGGGGCTTCCCCAACACCATATATTTT.

The rearrangement links TRBV4-3 to TRBJ2-3; a weak D match, TRBD2 (5 bases). Germline lookup yields CDR1 LGHNA and CDR2 YSLEER. Trimming removed 0 bases at V and 1 base at J, with 14 bases between. This CDR3 spans 17 amino acids. CDR3 region: CASSQDLPGLGTDTQYF. The CDR3 DNA is TGCGCCAGCAGCCAAGATCTACCGGGGTTGGGCACAGATACGCAGTATTTT.

The chain is built from TRBV6-4 and TRBJ2-3; perhaps TRBD1 as D (5 bases). There are 14 residues in the CDR3. Germline V lookup: CDR1 MRHNA, CDR2 SNTAGT. Trimming stripped 5 bases from V and 4 bases from J, with 13 bases between. The CDR3 loop is CASSNVEGADTQYF. The CDR3 DNA is TGTGCCAGCAGTAACGTAGAAGGGGCAGATACGCAGTATTTT.

The J gene is TRBJ1-1, the V gene TRBV27; possibly TRBD1 for D (5 bases). Deletions cut 5 bases from V and 3 bases from J, with 16 bases between. Germline CDR1 MNHEY, CDR2 SMNVEV (reference sequence). The CDR3 consists of 15 residues. This CDR3 is CASSPRQQGDTEAFF. The CDR3 DNA reads TGTGCCAGCAGTCCACGACAACAAGGGGACACTGAAGCTTTCTTT.

V is TRBV13 and J is TRBJ1-2; 9 bases fit TRBD1. CDR3 size: 17 residues. The ends lost 5 bases at V and 6 bases at J; junction bases unmatched: 16. In germline, CDR1 is PRHDT, CDR2 FYEKMQ (reference sequence). The CDR3 region is CASSHKIDRGEGDGYTF. The CDR3 nucleotides are TGTGCCAGCAGCCATAAAATCGACAGGGGGGAAGGCGATGGCTACACCTTC.

This clone was seen a few times. The V and J genes are TRBV28 and TRBJ2-7; 7 bases are shared with TRBD1. Germline CDR1 is MDHEN and CDR2 is SYDVKM. With 8 bases clipped from V and 2 bases from J, the junction kept 12 bases outside the gene matches. This CDR3 spans 15 amino acids. The CDR3 bases are TGTGCCAGCGGCACAGGGGAAGATAGCCCCTACGAGCAGTACTTC. Amino acid sequence: CASGTGEDSPYEQYF.

This sequence joins TRBV4-3 and TRBJ1-4, with D uncertain. Trimming pared 0 bases from V and 0 bases from J, leaving 8 bases between. CDR1 is LGHNA, CDR2 YSLEER, per germline. The CDR3 is 16 residues long. The CDR3 loop reads CASSQDKVATNEKLFF. In nucleotides, the CDR3 is TGCGCCAGCAGCCAAGATAAGGTTGCAACTAATGAAAAACTGTTTTTT.

The chain is built from TRBV7-9 and TRBJ2-7, with TRBD2 matching over 7 bases. After removal of 5 bases from V and 3 bases from J, the junction contained 22 bases not matched to a gene. The CDR3 has 19 amino acids. Germline CDR1 and CDR2: SEHNR and FQNEAQ (reference sequence). In DNA form, the CDR3 reads TGTGCCAGCAGCCGCCCAGGTGCGGCGGGAGTAGAGAGTGTCTACGAGCAGTACTTC. Amino acids: CASSRPGAAGVESVYEQYF. The full variable domain, completed using reference TRBV7-9 and TRBJ2-7, is DTGVSQNPRHKITKRGQNVTFRCDPISEHNRLYWYRQTLGQGPEFLTYFQNEAQLEKSRLLSDRFSAERPKGSFSTLEIQRTEQGDSAMYLCASSRPGAAGVESVYEQYFGPGTRLTVT.

The genes are TRBV4-3 and TRBJ1-1; D gene unclear. The V gene's germline CDR1 is LGHNA and CDR2 YSLEER. V was pared by 0 bases and J by 0 bases, with 8 bases between. The CDR3 loop spans 15 amino acids. The CDR3 DNA follows: TGCGCCAGCAGCCAAGATCGAGTGATGAACACTGAAGCTTTCTTT. Translated: CASSQDRVMNTEAFF.